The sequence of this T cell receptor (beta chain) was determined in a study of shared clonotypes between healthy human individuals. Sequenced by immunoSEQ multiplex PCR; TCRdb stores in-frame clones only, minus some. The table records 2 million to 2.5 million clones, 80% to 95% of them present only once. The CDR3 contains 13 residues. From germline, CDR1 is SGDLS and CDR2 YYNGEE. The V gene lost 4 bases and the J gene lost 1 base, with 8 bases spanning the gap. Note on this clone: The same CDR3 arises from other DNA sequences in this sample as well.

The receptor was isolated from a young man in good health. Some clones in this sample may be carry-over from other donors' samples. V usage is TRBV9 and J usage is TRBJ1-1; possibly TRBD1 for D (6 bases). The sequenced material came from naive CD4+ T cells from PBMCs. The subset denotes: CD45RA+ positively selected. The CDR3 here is CASSPRGNTEAFF. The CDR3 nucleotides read TGTGCCAGCAGCCCCAGGGGGAACACTGAAGCTTTCTTT.